Sequencing of this TCR beta chain was carried out in a study of blood T cell repertoires in COVID-19. For the study at large: There were acute and convalescent COVID-19 samples, and they came from the United States, Italy and Spain.

Here immunoSEQ multiplex PCR was the method, and the copy in TCRdb shows in-frame clones only, minus some. This sample has hundreds of thousands of clones, with about nine tenths found just once. Everyone who took part was about 18 to 90 years old, and they came from 24 US areas. V gave up 6 bases and J gave up 4 bases, with 9 bases separating them. This CDR3 has 12 residues. CDR1 is SGHAT and CDR2 is FQNNGV in the germline V gene. The chain links TRBV11-2 to TRBJ1-1; D not certain. This receptor was identified in a woman in her twenties or thirties with acute COVID-19. The sequenced material came from PBMCs or T cells enriched from blood (not recorded which). Written as DNA, the CDR3 is TGTGCCAGCAGTCTAGGAGCCACTGAAGCTTTCTTT. Protein product: CASSLGATEAFF.